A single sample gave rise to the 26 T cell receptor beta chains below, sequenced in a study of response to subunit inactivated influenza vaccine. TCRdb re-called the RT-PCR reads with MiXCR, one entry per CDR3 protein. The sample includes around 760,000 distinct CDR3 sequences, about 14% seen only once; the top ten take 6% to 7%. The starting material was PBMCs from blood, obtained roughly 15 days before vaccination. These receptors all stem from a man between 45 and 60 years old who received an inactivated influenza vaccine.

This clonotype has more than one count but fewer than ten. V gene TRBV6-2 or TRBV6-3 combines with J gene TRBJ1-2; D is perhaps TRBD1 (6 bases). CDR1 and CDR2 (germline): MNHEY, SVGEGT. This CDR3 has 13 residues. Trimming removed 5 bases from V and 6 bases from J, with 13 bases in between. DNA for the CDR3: TGTGCCAGCAGTAACACAGGGTTCCATGGCTACACCTTC. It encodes CASSNTGFHGYTF.

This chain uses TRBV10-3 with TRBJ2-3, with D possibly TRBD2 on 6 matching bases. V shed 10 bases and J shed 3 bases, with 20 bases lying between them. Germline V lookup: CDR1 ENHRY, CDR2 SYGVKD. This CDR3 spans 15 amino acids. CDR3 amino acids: CATRDGSTGTDTQYF. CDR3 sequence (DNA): TGTGCCACCAGGGACGGGAGTACGGGGACAGATACGCAGTATTTT.

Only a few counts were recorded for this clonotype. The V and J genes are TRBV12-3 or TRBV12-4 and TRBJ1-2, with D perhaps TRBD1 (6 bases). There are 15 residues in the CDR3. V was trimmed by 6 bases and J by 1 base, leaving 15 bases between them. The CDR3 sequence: CASRDWGAVNYGYTF. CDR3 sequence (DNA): TGTGCCAGCAGGGATTGGGGGGCTGTTAACTATGGCTACACCTTC.

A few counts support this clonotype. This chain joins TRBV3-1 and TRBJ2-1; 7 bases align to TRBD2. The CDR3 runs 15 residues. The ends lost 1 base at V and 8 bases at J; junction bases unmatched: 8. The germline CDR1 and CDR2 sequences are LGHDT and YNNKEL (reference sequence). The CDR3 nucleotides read TGTGCCAGCAGCCAAGCGCGGGGGTGGTTCGATGAGCAGTTCTTC. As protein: CASSQARGWFDEQFF.

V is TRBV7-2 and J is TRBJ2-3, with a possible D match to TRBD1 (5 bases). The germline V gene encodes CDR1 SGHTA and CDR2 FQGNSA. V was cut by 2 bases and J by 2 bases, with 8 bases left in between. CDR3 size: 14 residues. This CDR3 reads CASSLRGNTDTQYF. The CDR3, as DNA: TGTGCCAGCAGCTTAAGGGGAAACACAGATACGCAGTATTTT.

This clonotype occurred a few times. The CDR3 nucleotides read TGCGCCAGCAGCTCGACGCTAGCGGGAGCCCAAGAGACCCAGTACTTC. It is translated as CASSSTLAGAQETQYF. The chain combines TRBV5-1 with TRBJ2-5, with 10 positions matching TRBD2. The length of the CDR3 is 16 residues. CDR1 is SGHRS and CDR2 is YFSETQ in the germline V gene. V lost 3 bases, J lost 1 base, and 6 bases stayed unmatched.

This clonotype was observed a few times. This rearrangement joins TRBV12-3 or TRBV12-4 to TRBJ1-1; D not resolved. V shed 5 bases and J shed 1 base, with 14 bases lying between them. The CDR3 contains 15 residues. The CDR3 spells CASSPSAVGNTEAFF. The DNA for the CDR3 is TGTGCCAGCAGTCCGTCGGCCGTGGGGAACACTGAAGCTTTCTTT.

Written as DNA, the CDR3 is TGCGCCAGCAGCCAAGACGCTAGAGATACGCAGTATTTT. It encodes CASSQDARDTQYF. The chain links TRBV4-3 to TRBJ2-3, with unresolved D. CDR3 length: 13 amino acids. V dropped 0 bases and J dropped 5 bases, with 6 bases sitting between them. In germline, CDR1 is LGHNA, CDR2 YSLEER.

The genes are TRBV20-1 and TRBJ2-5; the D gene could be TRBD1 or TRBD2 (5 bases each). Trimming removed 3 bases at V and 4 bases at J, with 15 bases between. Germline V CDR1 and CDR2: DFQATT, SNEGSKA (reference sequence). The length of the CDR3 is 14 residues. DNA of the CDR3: TGCAGTGCTAGTCGGAGTCAGGGACGAGAGACCCAGTACTTC. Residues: CSASRSQGRETQYF.

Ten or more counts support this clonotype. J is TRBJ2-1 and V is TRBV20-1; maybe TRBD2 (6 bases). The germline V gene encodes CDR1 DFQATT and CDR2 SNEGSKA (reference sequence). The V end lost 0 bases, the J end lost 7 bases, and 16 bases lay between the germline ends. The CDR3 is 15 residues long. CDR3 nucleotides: TGCAGTGCTAGAGATAGCGGTCCCCGTGGGAATGAGCAGTTCTTC. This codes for CSARDSGPRGNEQFF.

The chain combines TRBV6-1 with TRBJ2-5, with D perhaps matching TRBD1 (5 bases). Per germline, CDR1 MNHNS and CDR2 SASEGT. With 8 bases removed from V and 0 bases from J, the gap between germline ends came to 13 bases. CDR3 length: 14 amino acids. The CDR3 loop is CASARGAYQETQYF. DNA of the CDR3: TGTGCCAGCGCTCGTGGGGCGTACCAAGAGACCCAGTACTTC.

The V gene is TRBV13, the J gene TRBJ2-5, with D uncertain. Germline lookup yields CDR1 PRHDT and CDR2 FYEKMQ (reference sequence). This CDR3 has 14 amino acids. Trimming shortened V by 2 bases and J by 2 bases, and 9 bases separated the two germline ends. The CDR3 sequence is CASSLSMGQETQYF. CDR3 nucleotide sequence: TGTGCCAGCAGCTTATCCATGGGTCAAGAGACCCAGTACTTC.

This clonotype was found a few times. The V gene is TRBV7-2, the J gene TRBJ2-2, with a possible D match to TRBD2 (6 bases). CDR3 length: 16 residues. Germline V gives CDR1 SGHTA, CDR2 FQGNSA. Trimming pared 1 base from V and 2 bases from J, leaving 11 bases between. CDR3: CASSLVSGGNTGELFF. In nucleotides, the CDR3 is TGTGCCAGCAGCTTAGTTTCCGGGGGTAACACCGGGGAGCTGTTTTTT.

CDR3 bases: TGTGCCAGCAGCCACCCCACGACAGGTGTCTACGAGCAGTACTTC. It encodes CASSHPTTGVYEQYF. This sequence joins TRBV7-8 and TRBJ2-7, with D possibly TRBD1 on 6 matching bases. V lost 5 bases to trimming and J lost 3 bases, with 17 bases between them. The CDR3 has 15 residues. Germline CDR1 and CDR2: SGHVS and FQNEAQ.

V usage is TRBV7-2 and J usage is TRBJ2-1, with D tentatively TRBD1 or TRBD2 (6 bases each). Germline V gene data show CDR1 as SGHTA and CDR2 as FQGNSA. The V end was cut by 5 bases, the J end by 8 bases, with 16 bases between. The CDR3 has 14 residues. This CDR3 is CASSMGGRVYEQFF. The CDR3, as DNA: TGTGCCAGCAGCATGGGGGGCCGGGTCTATGAGCAGTTCTTC.

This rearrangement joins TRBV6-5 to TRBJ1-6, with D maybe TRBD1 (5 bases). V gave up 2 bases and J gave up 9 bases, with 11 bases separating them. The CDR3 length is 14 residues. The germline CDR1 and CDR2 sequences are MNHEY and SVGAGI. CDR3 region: CASSYTGTGSPLHF. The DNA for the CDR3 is TGTGCCAGCAGTTACACTGGGACCGGTTCACCCCTCCACTTT.

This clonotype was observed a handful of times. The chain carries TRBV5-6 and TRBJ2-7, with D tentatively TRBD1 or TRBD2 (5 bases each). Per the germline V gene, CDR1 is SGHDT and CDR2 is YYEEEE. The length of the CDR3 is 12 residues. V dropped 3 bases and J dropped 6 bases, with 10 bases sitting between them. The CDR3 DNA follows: TGTGCCAGCAGCTATGGGGACGGCGAGCAGTACTTC. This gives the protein CASSYGDGEQYF.

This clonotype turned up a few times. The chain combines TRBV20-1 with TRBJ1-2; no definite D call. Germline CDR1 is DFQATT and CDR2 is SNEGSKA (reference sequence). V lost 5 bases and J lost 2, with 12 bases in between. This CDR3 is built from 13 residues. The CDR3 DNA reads TGCAGTGCTCCAGGATACTACAACTATGGCTACACCTTC. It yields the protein CSAPGYYNYGYTF.

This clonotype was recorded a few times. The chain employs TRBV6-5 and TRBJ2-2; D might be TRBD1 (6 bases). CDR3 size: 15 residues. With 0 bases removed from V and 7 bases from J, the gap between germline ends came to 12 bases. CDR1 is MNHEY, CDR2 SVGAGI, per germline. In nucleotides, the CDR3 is TGTGCCAGCAGTTACTCTAGTCTAGGGGGCGGGGAGCTGTTTTTT. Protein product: CASSYSSLGGGELFF.

The CDR3 DNA follows: TGTGCCACCAGCAGAGGCCGGGACATACCCTACGAGCAGTACTTC. Amino acids: CATSRGRDIPYEQYF. V and J are TRBV15 and TRBJ2-7; weak D call: TRBD1 (6 bases). V gave up 1 base and J gave up 2 bases, with 12 bases separating them. Germline CDR1 and CDR2: LNHNV and YYDKDF (reference sequence). The CDR3 covers 15 residues.

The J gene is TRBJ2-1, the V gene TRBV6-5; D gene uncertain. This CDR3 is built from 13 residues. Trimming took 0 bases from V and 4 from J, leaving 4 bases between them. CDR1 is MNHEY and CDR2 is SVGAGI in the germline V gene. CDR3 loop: CASSYSKYNEQFF. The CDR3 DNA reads TGTGCCAGCAGTTACTCGAAATACAATGAGCAGTTCTTC.

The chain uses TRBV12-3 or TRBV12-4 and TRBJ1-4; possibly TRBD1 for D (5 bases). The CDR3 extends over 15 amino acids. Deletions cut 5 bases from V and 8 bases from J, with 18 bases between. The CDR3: CASSGPQGKWEKLFF. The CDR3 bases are TGTGCCAGCAGTGGCCCTCAGGGCAAGTGGGAAAAACTGTTTTTT.

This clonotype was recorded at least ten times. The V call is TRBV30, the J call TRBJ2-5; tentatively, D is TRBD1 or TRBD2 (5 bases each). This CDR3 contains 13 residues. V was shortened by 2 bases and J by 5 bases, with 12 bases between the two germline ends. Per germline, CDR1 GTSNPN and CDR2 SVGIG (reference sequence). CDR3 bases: TGTGCCTGGAGTCCGGGACCTTGGGAGACCCAGTACTTC. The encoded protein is CAWSPGPWETQYF.

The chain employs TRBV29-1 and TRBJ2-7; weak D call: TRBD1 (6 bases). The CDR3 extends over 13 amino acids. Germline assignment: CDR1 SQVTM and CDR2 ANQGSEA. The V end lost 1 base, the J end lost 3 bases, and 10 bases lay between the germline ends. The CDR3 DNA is TGCAGCGTTGAAGTCGGCAGGGGCTACGAGCAGTACTTC. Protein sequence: CSVEVGRGYEQYF.

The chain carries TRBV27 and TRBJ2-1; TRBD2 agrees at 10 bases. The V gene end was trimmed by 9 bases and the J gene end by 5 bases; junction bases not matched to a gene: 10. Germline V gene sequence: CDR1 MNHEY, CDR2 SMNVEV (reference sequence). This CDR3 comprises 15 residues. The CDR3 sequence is CASTKAGGPHNEQFF. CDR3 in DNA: TGTGCCAGTACAAAAGCGGGAGGGCCCCACAATGAGCAGTTCTTC.

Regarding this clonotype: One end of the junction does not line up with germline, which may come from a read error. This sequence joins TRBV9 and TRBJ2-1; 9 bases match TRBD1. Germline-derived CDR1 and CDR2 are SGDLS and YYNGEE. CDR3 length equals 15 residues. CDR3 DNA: TGTGCCAGCAGCGTCGGGACAGGGAGCTACGATGAGCAGTTCTTC. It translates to CASSVGTGSYDEQFF.